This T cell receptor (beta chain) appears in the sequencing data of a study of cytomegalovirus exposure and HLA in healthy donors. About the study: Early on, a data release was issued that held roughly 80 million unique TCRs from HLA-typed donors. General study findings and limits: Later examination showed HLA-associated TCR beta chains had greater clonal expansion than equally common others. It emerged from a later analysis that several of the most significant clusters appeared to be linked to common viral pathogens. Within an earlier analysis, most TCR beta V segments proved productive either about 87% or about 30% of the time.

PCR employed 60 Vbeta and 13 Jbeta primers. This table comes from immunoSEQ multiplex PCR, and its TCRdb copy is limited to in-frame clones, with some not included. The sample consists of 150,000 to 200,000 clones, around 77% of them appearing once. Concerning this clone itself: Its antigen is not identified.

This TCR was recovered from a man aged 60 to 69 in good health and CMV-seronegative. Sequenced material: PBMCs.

The CDR3 region is CASSYSQGAVNTEAFF. Written as DNA, the CDR3 is TGTGCCAGCAGTTACTCCCAGGGGGCCGTGAACACTGAAGCTTTCTTT. V gene TRBV6-5 combines with J gene TRBJ1-1, with 8 bases that match TRBD1. The CDR3 is 16 residues long. The germline V gene encodes CDR1 MNHEY and CDR2 SVGAGI. Trimming at V came to 0 bases and at J to 0 bases, leaving 3 bases not matched to a gene.